Below, 22 T cell receptor beta chains from the same sample are listed, as sequenced in a study of blood T cells in healthy people across ages. For the second PCR, which ran for roughly 6 to 12 cycles, a sample-barcoded 5' primer and a J-beta primer mix were used. One entry per CDR3 protein, called by TCRdb with MiXCR from the 5' RACE reads. The sample has approximately 1.5 million distinct CDR3 sequences, roughly 43% seen once. Sequenced sample: blood. The receptor source for this set is a woman aged 18-30 years in good health.

This clonotype was picked up many times. This chain connects TRBV29-1 to TRBJ1-5, with 9 bases aligning to TRBD1. Unmatched junction bases numbered 3, after V lost 6 bases and J lost 3 bases. The germline gives CDR1 SQVTM, CDR2 ANQGSEA. The CDR3 runs 13 residues. CDR3 in DNA: TGCAGCGTCGGGGACAGGGCCAATCAGCCCCAGCATTTT. Translation gives CSVGDRANQPQHF.

The chain links TRBV7-9 to TRBJ2-1, with 8 nucleotides matching TRBD2. V shed 7 bases, J shed 2 bases, and the junction held 13 bases outside the gene matches. CDR1 and CDR2 (germline): SEHNR, FQNEAQ (reference sequence). The CDR3 sequence is 17 residues long. Here the CDR3 reads CASTGRTAGDAYNEQFF. The CDR3 nucleotides read TGTGCCAGCACCGGGAGGACAGCGGGAGACGCCTACAATGAGCAGTTCTTC.

Only one count was recorded for this clonotype. This sequence joins TRBV20-1 and TRBJ2-5, with TRBD2 matching over 14 bases. Unmatched junction bases numbered 14, after V lost 6 bases and J lost 11 bases. Germline V lookup: CDR1 DFQATT, CDR2 SNEGSKA (reference sequence). The CDR3 runs to 15 residues. CDR3 loop: CSAIPTSGGDNKQYF. The CDR3 DNA is TGCAGTGCCATCCCGACTAGCGGGGGGGACAATAAGCAGTACTTC.

The chain joins TRBV6-5 to TRBJ2-2; unclear D gene. Trimming left V 3 bases short and J 7 bases short, with 9 bases between. Germline V gives CDR1 MNHEY, CDR2 SVGAGI. The CDR3 loop spans 13 amino acids. CDR3 nucleotides: TGTGCCAGCAGTTATCGGGTTGGCGGGGAGCTGTTTTTT. Its translation is CASSYRVGGELFF.

The rearrangement joins TRBV5-1 to TRBJ2-1; 8 positions agree with TRBD1. Germline values: CDR1 SGHRS, CDR2 YFSETQ. The trim removed 7 bases at V and 3 bases at J, leaving 3 bases unmatched. The CDR3 is 13 residues long. The CDR3 sequence is CASEDRVYNEQFF. The CDR3 bases are TGCGCCAGCGAGGACAGGGTCTACAATGAGCAGTTCTTC.

This clonotype was counted a few times. The chain carries TRBV28 and TRBJ2-3; TRBD1 aligns across 7 bases. V lost 6 bases to trimming and J lost 2 bases; unmatched junction nucleotides: 14. This CDR3 comprises 17 residues. CDR1 and CDR2 from the germline V gene are MDHEN and SYDVKM. CDR3 in amino acids: CASSLTGTGVDTDTQYF. In DNA form, the CDR3 reads TGTGCCAGCAGCCTCACTGGAACAGGGGTTGACACAGATACGCAGTATTTT.

The table lists this clonotype with a few counts. V is TRBV20-1 and J is TRBJ2-5, with D perhaps matching TRBD1 (5 bases). The CDR3 covers 15 residues. Trimming took off 3 bases at V and 1 base at J, with 15 bases between the two ends. CDR1 DFQATT and CDR2 SNEGSKA come from the germline V gene (reference sequence). This chain's CDR3 is CSAREPSRGQETQYF. In DNA, the CDR3 is TGCAGTGCTAGGGAACCCTCAAGGGGCCAAGAGACCCAGTACTTC.

This clonotype was detected ten times or more. CDR3 nucleotide sequence: TGCGCCAGCAGCCACGGGACAGCGAACACTGAAGCTTTCTTT. It is translated as CASSHGTANTEAFF. V gene TRBV4-3 combines with J gene TRBJ1-1, with 7 bases that match TRBD1. There are 14 residues in the CDR3. The V gene's germline CDR1 is LGHNA and CDR2 YSLEER. V shed 3 bases and J 1 base; nucleotides not matched to a gene: 2.

The chain combines TRBV2 with TRBJ1-4; 9 bases are shared with TRBD1. The CDR3 has 15 amino acids. The J segment lost 8 bases and the V segment lost 6 bases, leaving 10 bases of the junction unmatched. CDR1 and CDR2 from the germline V gene are SNHLY and FYNNEI. CDR3 region: CASSIRDRAQEKLFF. CDR3 in DNA: TGTGCCAGCAGCATACGGGACAGGGCGCAGGAAAAACTGTTTTTT.

Worth noting for this clonotype: One end of the junction is discordant with germline, which a read error may explain. The V and J genes are TRBV27 and TRBJ2-3; D may be TRBD2 (5 bases). Germline-derived CDR1 and CDR2 are MNHEY and SMNVEV (reference sequence). The CDR3 totals 14 residues. As DNA, the CDR3 is TGTGCCAGCAGTCCCCCCGGGATGAGAGATGCGCAGTATTTT. Amino acids: CASSPPGMRDAQYF.

The chain recombines TRBV6-5 with TRBJ2-4, with 7 bases aligning to TRBD1. The J call is in doubt because the DNA end fits TRBJ2-7 better. Germline CDR1 MNHEY, CDR2 SVGAGI. The CDR3 length is 15 residues. The CDR3 region has the DNA TGTGCCAGCAGTTACTCACATGGGACAGCTTACGAGCAGTACTTC. Residues: CASSYSHGTAYEQYF.

The genes are TRBV20-1 and TRBJ2-3; no clear D gene. V lost 4 bases and J 4 bases, leaving 18 bases between the germline ends. The CDR3 sequence is 15 residues long. The V gene's germline CDR1 is DFQATT and CDR2 SNEGSKA (reference sequence). The CDR3 region is CSATASKVFSDTQYF. The CDR3 nucleotides are TGCAGTGCTACCGCCTCAAAAGTGTTTTCAGATACGCAGTATTTT.

In this sample, this clonotype turned up a few times. V gene TRBV5-1 combines with J gene TRBJ2-5; TRBD1 or TRBD2 may be the D gene (5 bases each). Trimming removed 4 bases at V and 5 bases at J, with 12 bases between. The CDR3 covers 13 residues. Germline CDR1 SGHRS, CDR2 YFSETQ. This CDR3 reads CASSQEWGETQYF. The DNA for the CDR3 is TGCGCCAGCAGCCAAGAATGGGGGGAGACCCAGTACTTC.

The CDR3 here is CASSRADSSYGYTF. The CDR3 nucleotides read TGTGCCAGCAGTCGGGCGGACAGCAGCTATGGCTACACCTTC. The gene calls are TRBV6-6 and TRBJ1-2; TRBD1 is a possible D gene (6 bases). Trimming removed 5 bases at V and 4 bases at J, with 14 bases between. The V gene's germline CDR1 is MNHNY and CDR2 SVGAGI (reference sequence). CDR3 length: 14 amino acids.

Points on this clonotype: A junction boundary mismatches the germline segment, possibly from a read error. V gene TRBV20-1 combines with J gene TRBJ2-7; 9 nucleotides line up with TRBD1. The CDR3 covers 14 residues. Germline CDR1 and CDR2: DFQATT and SNEGSKA (reference sequence). The CDR3 DNA sequence: TGCAGCGCTAGAGCTACAGGGGGCCCTTACGAGCAGTACTTC. Residues: CSARATGGPYEQYF.

This clonotype was found a few times. The rearrangement uses TRBV29-1 and TRBJ2-1, with 8 bases lining up with TRBD1. The germline CDR1 and CDR2 sequences are SQVTM and ANQGSEA. V was clipped by 0 bases and J by 0 bases; unmatched bases: 7. The CDR3 is 17 residues long. The CDR3 sequence is CSVEERIGQGSYNEQFF. In DNA, the CDR3 is TGCAGCGTTGAAGAGAGAATAGGACAGGGCTCCTACAATGAGCAGTTCTTC.

The chain recombines TRBV24-1 with TRBJ2-5; the D is unclear. This CDR3 region has 13 residues. With 5 bases removed from V and 11 bases from J, the gap between germline ends came to 17 bases. Germline assignment: CDR1 KGHDR and CDR2 SFDVKD. CDR3 sequence (DNA): TGTGCCACCAGTGTCACAGACGGCAATGAGCAGTACTTC. Translated, it gives CATSVTDGNEQYF.

There are a few counts of this clonotype. This chain joins TRBV7-2 and TRBJ1-2, with unresolved D. This CDR3 comprises 17 residues. Germline V gene data show CDR1 as SGHTA and CDR2 as FQGNSA. V dropped 1 base and J dropped 5 bases, with 20 bases sitting between them. Written as DNA, the CDR3 is TGTGCCAGCAGCTTAGAGCCAGGAAAAACCTTCGGGTATGGCTACACCTTC. It encodes CASSLEPGKTFGYGYTF.

Of note for this clonotype: At one end, the junction sequence differs from germline, possibly due to a read error. This chain connects TRBV5-1 to TRBJ2-1; TRBD2 is a possible D gene (6 bases). Germline V lookup: CDR1 SGHRS, CDR2 YFSETQ. The CDR3 has 16 amino acids. CDR3 in amino acids: CASSTGTFSRYSEQFF. CDR3 nucleotides: TGCGCCAGCAGCACCGGGACTTTCTCCCGCTACAGTGAGCAGTTCTTC.

The genes are TRBV2 and TRBJ2-2, with 7 bases lining up with TRBD2. J gave up 2 bases and V 2 bases, and 8 bases lay outside the gene matches. The CDR3 has 17 amino acids. CDR1 SNHLY and CDR2 FYNNEI come from the germline V gene. DNA for the CDR3: TGTGCCAGCAGTGAATATGGTGGGGGGGTCAACACCGGGGAGCTGTTTTTT. Its protein product is CASSEYGGGVNTGELFF.

This chain joins TRBV7-2 and TRBJ1-2; D is unresolved. CDR1 is SGHTA, CDR2 FQGNSA, per germline. Trimming stripped 1 base from V and 2 bases from J, with 14 bases between. This CDR3 has 16 amino acids. The CDR3 region has the DNA TGTGCCAGCAGCTTAGATAGACACCAAGACAACTATGGCTACACCTTC. Amino acids: CASSLDRHQDNYGYTF. The variable domain in full, with the rest retrieved from reference TRBV7-2 and TRBJ1-2, is GAGVSQSPSNKVTEKGKDVELRCDPISGHTALYWYRQSLGQGLEFLIYFQGNSAPDKSGLPSDRFSAERTGGSVSTLTIQRTQQEDSAVYLCASSLDRHQDNYGYTFGSGTRLTVV.

The CDR3 DNA reads TGTGCCACCAGTGATCCAGGGAGACCCACTGAAGCTTTCTTT. Protein sequence: CATSDPGRPTEAFF. The chain employs TRBV24-1 and TRBJ1-1; TRBD1 is a possible D gene (5 bases). Germline values: CDR1 KGHDR, CDR2 SFDVKD. Trimming removed 3 bases at V and 4 bases at J, with 11 bases between. The CDR3 runs to 14 residues.